This T cell receptor beta chain came from a study of Ad26.COV2.S vaccination and SARS-CoV-2 variants. Study observations and caveats: Analyses of TCR breadth and depth may have underestimated total T cell responses. Vaccinated individuals (as opposed to placebo recipients) had higher spike-specific TCR breadth.

Looked up from germline, CDR1 is MNHEY and CDR2 is SMNVEV (reference sequence). V was pared by 7 bases and J by 8 bases, with 18 bases between. This CDR3 has 15 amino acids. This clone showed up just a few times. Its antigen is not known. Treatment specified: over 15 received Ad26.COV2.S at low or high dose, single or two shots; a few received placebo; per-sample allocation not given. Sample collection was performed on day 63 after the first vaccine or placebo injection. Donor was an adult aged 18-55 years in Boston. As its vector, the vaccine had Ad26, which expressed Wuhan-strain SARS-CoV-2 spike. Clones were read by immunoSEQ multiplex PCR, and TCRdb kept only the in-frame ones, dropping some. In the table there are about 500,000 clones, around 89% of which are singletons.

This receptor was obtained from a person aged 18-60 years who received the Ad26.COV2.S COVID-19 vaccine or a placebo. The sample consisted of peripheral blood, taken in a trial of Ad26.COV2.S vaccine versus placebo. This rearrangement joins TRBV27 to TRBJ1-6; possible D gene TRBD1, 5 bases. The CDR3 DNA reads TGTGCCAGCATGGCCCAGGGTATAGGGGATTCACCCCTCCACTTT. Translation: CASMAQGIGDSPLHF.